Following are 4 T cell receptor beta chains from one sample sequenced in a study of cytomegalovirus exposure and HLA in healthy donors. PCR used 60 Vbeta primers and 13 Jbeta primers. Sequencing used immunoSEQ multiplex PCR; TCRdb keeps in-frame clones, though not all of them. The sample gives under 200,000 clones, more than 65% of which show up once; less than 4.5% is in the top ten. Sample: PBMCs. The receptors originated from a man in his forties or fifties in good health and CMV-seronegative.

The rearrangement uses TRBV6-1 and TRBJ1-2; 9 bases align to TRBD1. The CDR3 covers 15 residues. Germline trimming cut 4 bases from V and 4 bases from J; bases unmatched to any gene: 7. Germline V CDR1 and CDR2: MNHNS, SASEGT. Written as DNA, the CDR3 is TGTGCCAGCAGTGGACAGGGGGGATTAGGCTATGGCTACACCTTC. This sequence encodes CASSGQGGLGYGYTF.

The rearrangement links TRBV30 to TRBJ1-6, with a possible D match to TRBD1 (6 bases). The V end was cut by 2 bases, the J end by 8 bases, with 13 bases between. CDR3 length: 14 residues. Germline lookup yields CDR1 GTSNPN and CDR2 SVGIG (reference sequence). The chain's CDR3 is CAWSPGAGDSPLHF. The CDR3 region has the DNA TGTGCCTGGAGTCCAGGGGCAGGGGATTCACCCCTCCACTTT.

The CDR3 spells CASSIRDRNTEAFF. The CDR3 DNA reads as TGTGCCAGTAGTATCCGGGACAGGAACACTGAAGCTTTCTTT. J is TRBJ1-1 and V is TRBV19; 7 positions agree with TRBD1. The CDR3 covers 14 residues. Germline trimming cut 3 bases from V and 1 base from J; bases unmatched to any gene: 2. Germline CDR1 and CDR2: LNHDA and SQIVND (reference sequence). Full variable domain (missing parts from reference TRBV19 and TRBJ1-1): DGGITQSPKYLFRKEGQNVTLSCEQNLNHDAMYWYRQDPGQGLRLIYYSQIVNDFQKGDIAEGYSVSREKKESFPLTVTSAQKNPTAFYLCASSIRDRNTEAFFGQGTRLTVV.

This clone was detected only once. The rearrangement uses TRBV5-8 and TRBJ2-7; TRBD1 matches 7 bases. Germline V gives CDR1 SGHTS, CDR2 YDEGEE. This CDR3 comprises 16 residues. Trimming at V came to 0 bases and at J to 1 base, leaving 7 bases not matched to a gene. The CDR3 loop is CASSLVSGQVSYEQYF. CDR3 nucleotides: TGTGCCAGCAGCTTGGTGTCCGGACAGGTTTCCTACGAGCAGTACTTC.